The present TCR beta chain was sequenced within a study of kidney transplant recipient with SARS-CoV-2 infection. TCRdb reprocessed the reads with MiXCR, giving one entry per CDR3 protein. The table lists some 220,000 distinct CDR3 sequences, under 35% of them singletons. This CDR3 is 15 amino acids long. Germline loops: CDR1 SGHVS, CDR2 FNYEAQ. Trimming removed 5 bases from V and 0 bases from J; junction bases left unmatched: 6. The rearrangement joins TRBV7-6 to TRBJ1-1; 7 bases line up with TRBD1. The receptor's source is a male patient aged 30 to 39 who had COVID-19 and was a kidney transplant recipient. The graft donor may have contributed some T cells. The starting material was a blood sample, obtained at baseline and on day 111 from a kidney transplant recipient. Here the CDR3 DNA reads TGTGCCAGCAGCCGGGACAGCCACATGAACACTGAAGCTTTCTTT. It encodes CASSRDSHMNTEAFF.